The source of this T cell receptor (beta chain) is a study of OX40 agonist ivuxolimab in advanced cancers. Study at large: Hepatocellular carcinoma, melanoma, renal cell or head and neck cancer affected the dose-escalation patients.

Study observations and caveats: The antigen specificity of the peripheral T cells (those that were expanded) was not determined.

The V gene end was trimmed by 1 base and the J gene end by 2 bases; junction bases not matched to a gene: 4. Germline V gene lookup returns CDR1 SGHNT and CDR2 YYREEE (reference sequence). The CDR3 is 15 amino acids. Assay: immunoSEQ multiplex PCR; the TCRdb copy retains only in-frame clones and omits some. The data contain 70,000 or so clones, 88% of them singletons. On this clone itself: Its antigen is unidentified.

This chain links TRBV5-4 with TRBJ2-7; TRBD1 agrees at 9 bases. The material sequenced was CD4+ or CD8+ T cells sorted from blood, taken in a trial of the OX40 agonist ivuxolimab. The clonotype comes from an adult with an advanced solid tumor such as melanoma, head and neck, liver or kidney cancer. CDR3 loop: CASSLMGTGPYEQYF. In DNA form, the CDR3 reads TGTGCCAGCAGCTTGATGGGGACAGGGCCCTACGAGCAGTACTTC.